This T cell receptor (beta chain) comes out of a study of T-cell memory formation after mild COVID-19. Study as a whole: For the most part, TCR clusters were specific to one donor. Study-wide findings and caveats: CM and EM subsets held most contracting CD4+ clones; EMRA held CD8+ ones. Balance between CD4 and CD8 was seen in clones contracting day 15 to 85, and a CD4+ lean was seen in later expanders.

Constant-segment primers served in 5'RACE that generated TCR alpha and TCR beta cDNA libraries bearing sample barcodes and UMIs. TCRdb re-derived calls from the 5' RACE reads in MiXCR, one entry per CDR3 protein. The sample shows around 200,000 distinct CDR3 sequences, about 18% of them seen only once. Comment on this clonotype: What it binds is not known.

V lost 4 bases and J lost 0; bases outside the gene matches: 5. The germline CDR1 and CDR2 sequences are SGHDN and FVKESK. The CDR3 is 15 amino acids. The source is a man between 18 and 29 years old who had mild COVID-19 (a few samples of this study predate the infection). Cell type and time point are not known. The chain carries TRBV14 and TRBJ1-1, with 7 nucleotides matching TRBD1. The sequenced material came from PBMCs or a T cell subset sorted from them (not recorded which). CDR3 amino acids: CASSRNRGLNTEAFF. The CDR3 nucleotides are TGTGCCAGCAGCCGCAACAGGGGTTTGAACACTGAAGCTTTCTTT.